This T cell receptor (beta chain) was observed in a study of molecular identifiers for immune sequencing clone quantification. Study at large: In replicates, RNA from roughly 20,000 or 100,000 naive CD8 cells was divided five ways and four parts were sequenced.

This CDR3 spans 14 amino acids. Germline V lookup: CDR1 SGHRS, CDR2 YFSETQ. V lost 4 bases and J 0 bases, leaving 10 bases between the germline ends. The authors sorted naive CD8 T cells as CD8+CD4-CCR7+CD45RA+. One entry per CDR3 protein results from TCRdb running MiXCR on the PCR reads. This table holds hundreds of thousands of distinct CDR3 sequences, roughly 23% found once. There are many counts of this clonotype. This TCR was sampled from a human donor in good health. Some libraries in this study had Jurkat cell RNA spiked in. The genes are TRBV5-1 and TRBJ2-5; D gene uncertain. Sequenced material: naive CD8+ T cells from blood, with Jurkat cell RNA spiked in. Subset indicated: FACS-sorted CD8+CD4-CCR7+CD45RA+ naive T cells. The CDR3 spells CASSPKINQETQYF. The CDR3 DNA follows: TGCGCCAGCAGCCCAAAAATTAACCAAGAGACCCAGTACTTC.